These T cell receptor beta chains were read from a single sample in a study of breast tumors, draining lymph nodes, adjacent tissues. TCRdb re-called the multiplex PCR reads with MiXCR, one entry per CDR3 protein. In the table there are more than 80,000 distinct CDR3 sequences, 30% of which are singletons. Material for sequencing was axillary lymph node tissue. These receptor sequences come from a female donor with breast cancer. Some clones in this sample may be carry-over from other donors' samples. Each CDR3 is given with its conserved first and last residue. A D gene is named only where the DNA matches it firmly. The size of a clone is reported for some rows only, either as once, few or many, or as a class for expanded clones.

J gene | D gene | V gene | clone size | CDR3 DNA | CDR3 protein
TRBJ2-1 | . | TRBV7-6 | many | TGTGCCAGCAGCTTCCGTACCGGACCTGACAATGAGCAGTTCTTC | CASSFRTGPDNEQFF
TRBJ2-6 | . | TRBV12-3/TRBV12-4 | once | TGTGCCAGCAGTTTCGGGGAAGCTGGGACCAACGTCCTGACTTTC | CASSFGEAGTNVLTF
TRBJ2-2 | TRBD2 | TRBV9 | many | TGTGCCAGCAGCGTAGCTACAGGATCTAGCGGGAGAACCGGGGAGCTGTTTTTT | CASSVATGSSGRTGELFF
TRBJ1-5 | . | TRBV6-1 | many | TGTGCCAGCAGACAGGAAATCAATCAGCCCCAGCATTTT | CASRQEINQPQHF
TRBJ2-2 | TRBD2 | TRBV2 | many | TGTGCCAGCAGGGGGCTAGCGGGAGGTGCCGGGGAGCTGTTTTTT | CASRGLAGGAGELFF
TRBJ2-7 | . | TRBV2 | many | TGTGCCAGCAGCCGCGGATTCTCCTACGAGCAGTACTTC | CASSRGFSYEQYF
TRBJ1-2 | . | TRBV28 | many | TGTGCCAGCGAAAAGTGGGGGGCCCGAAATCTTATCTATGGCTACACCTTC | CASEKWGARNLIYGYTF
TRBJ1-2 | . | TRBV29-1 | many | TGCAGCGTCGGACAGTACTCCTATGGCTACACCTTC | CSVGQYSYGYTF
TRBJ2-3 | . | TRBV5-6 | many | TGTGCCAGCAGCTTGGATCGGTACTCAACGCAGTATTTT | CASSLDRYSTQYF
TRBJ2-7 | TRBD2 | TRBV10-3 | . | TGTGCCATCAGGGGACTAGCGGGCTACGAGCAGTACTTC | CAIRGLAGYEQYF
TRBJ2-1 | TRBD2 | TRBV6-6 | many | TGTGCCAGCATCCCGACTAGCGGGAGCCACAATGAGCAGTTCTTC | CASIPTSGSHNEQFF
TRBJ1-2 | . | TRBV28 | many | TGTGCCAGCAGGAGCCAAGGGTGGTATGGCTACACCTTC | CASRSQGWYGYTF
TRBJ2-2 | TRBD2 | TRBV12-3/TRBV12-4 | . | TGTGCCAGCCTTTGGGCGGGAGGGCAACTCGGGGAGCTGTCTTTT | CASLWAGGQLGELSF
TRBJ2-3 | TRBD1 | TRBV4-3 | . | TGCGCCAGCAGCCTTCGACAGGGAGATACGCAGTATTTT | CASSLRQGDTQYF
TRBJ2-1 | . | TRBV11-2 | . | TGTGCCAGCAGCTTAGTGGGGGGCCGGAATGTGCAGTTCTTC | CASSLVGGRNVQFF
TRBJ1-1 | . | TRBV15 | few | TGTGCCACCAGCAGAGTTATGAACACTGAAGCTTTCTTT | CATSRVMNTEAFF
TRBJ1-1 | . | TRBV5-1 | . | TGCGCCAGCACTCCAGGGGATCGCACTGAAGCTTTCTTT | CASTPGDRTEAFF
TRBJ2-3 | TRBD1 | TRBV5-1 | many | TGCGCCAGCAGCCAGGGACAGGGTGCAGCAGATACGCAGTATTTT | CASSQGQGAADTQYF
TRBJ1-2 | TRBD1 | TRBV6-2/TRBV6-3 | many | TGTGCCAGCAGCTACAGGGGAGGAAACTATGGCTACACCTTC | CASSYRGGNYGYTF
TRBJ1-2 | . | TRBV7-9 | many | TGTGCCAGCAGCTCCGACTGGAGAAACTATGGCTACACCTTC | CASSSDWRNYGYTF
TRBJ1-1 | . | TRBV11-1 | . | TGTGCCAGCAGCTTGTCAGGGGATGAAGCTTTCTTT | CASSLSGDEAFF
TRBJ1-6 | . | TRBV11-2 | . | TGTGCCAGCAGCCTAGTGGGGGGGGGCGGTTCACCCCTCCACTTT | CASSLVGGGGSPLHF
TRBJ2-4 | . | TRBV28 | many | TGTGCCAGCAGTTTGTCGGCAGTGAGAGGCATTCAGTACTTC | CASSLSAVRGIQYF
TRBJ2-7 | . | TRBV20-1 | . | TGCAGTGCTAGACGGGGAGATGGCTACGAGCAGTACTTC | CSARRGDGYEQYF
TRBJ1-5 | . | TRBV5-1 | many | TGCGCCAGCAGCTTGGGTGGGGATGGCAGGAATCAGCCCCAGCATTTT | CASSLGGDGRNQPQHF
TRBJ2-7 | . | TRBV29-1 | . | TGCAGCGCCCAGGACAGCTACGAGCAGTACTTC | CSAQDSYEQYF
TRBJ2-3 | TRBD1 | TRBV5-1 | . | TGCGCCAGCAGCTTGAGGTGGGACAGGGGCGCAGATACGCAGTATTTT | CASSLRWDRGADTQYF
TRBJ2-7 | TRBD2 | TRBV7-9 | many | TGTGCCAGCAGCTTACAGCGGGGCTCCTACGAGCAGTACTTC | CASSLQRGSYEQYF
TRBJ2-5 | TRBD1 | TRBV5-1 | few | TGCGCCAGCTCCTCCGGGACAGGGTTGGACGAGACCCAGTACTTC | CASSSGTGLDETQYF
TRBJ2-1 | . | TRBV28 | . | TGTGCCAGCAGCACAGTGGGACATGAGCAGTTCTTC | CASSTVGHEQFF
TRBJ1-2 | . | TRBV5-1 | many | TGCGCCAGCAGCCCGGGGGCAGGGAGGGATGGCTACACCTTC | CASSPGAGRDGYTF